Listed below are T cell receptor beta chains from one sample, sequenced in a study of T cells after posttransplantation cyclophosphamide. Measured with immunoSEQ multiplex PCR; TCRdb has only the in-frame clones, and not every one. The sample holds about 12,000 clones, and no clone turns up only once. This material consisted of PBMCs, taken after allogeneic stem cell transplant with posttransplant cyclophosphamide. The receptor set was obtained from a female patient in her forties who received an allogeneic stem cell transplant from an unrelated donor, was CMV-positive, and had acute GVHD only. Some of the T cells may derive from the graft donor. Both conserved end residues are part of each CDR3. D genes are given only for firm matches. Not every row has a clone size; where given, it reads once, few, many or a size class.

J gene	D gene	clone size	V gene	CDR3 protein	CDR3 DNA
TRBJ2-3	-	few	TRBV29-1	CSVLQNTDTQYF	TGCAGCGTTTTACAGAACACAGATACGCAGTATTTT
TRBJ2-3	-	-	TRBV7-2	CASTFRTESTDTQYF	TGTGCCAGCACCTTCAGGACAGAGAGCACAGATACGCAGTATTTT
TRBJ1-2	-	many	TRBV6-5	CASSYSRNYGYTF	TGTGCCAGCAGTTACTCGAGGAACTATGGCTACACCTTC
TRBJ2-3	-	many	TRBV18	CASSPQGWGTDTQYF	TGTGCCAGCTCACCCCAGGGGTGGGGCACAGATACGCAGTATTTT
TRBJ1-2	TRBD1	many	TRBV19	CASSGMGQGGGYTF	TGTGCCAGTAGTGGCATGGGACAGGGAGGCGGCTACACCTTC
TRBJ1-2	TRBD1	many	TRBV29-1	CSVARTGVSSGYTF	TGCAGCGTTGCTAGGACAGGCGTTTCGAGCGGCTACACCTTC
TRBJ1-5	TRBD1	many	TRBV6-5	CASSWDGTANQPQHF	TGTGCCAGCAGTTGGGACGGGACAGCAAATCAGCCCCAGCATTTT
TRBJ1-5	-	-	TRBV7-2	CASSLRDTGQPQHF	TGTGCCAGCAGCTTAAGGGACACCGGTCAGCCCCAGCATTTT
TRBJ1-1	-	-	TRBV6-5	CASSYSLTHTEAFF	TGTGCCAGCAGTTACTCTCTGACACACACTGAAGCTTTCTTT
TRBJ2-5	TRBD1	-	TRBV5-1	CASSPGQTRETQYF	TGCGCCAGCAGCCCGGGACAGACGCGGGAGACCCAGTACTTC
TRBJ2-3	-	many	TRBV4-3	CASSQVVGHQVRTDTQYF	TGCGCCAGCAGCCAAGTTGTCGGACATCAAGTTCGCACAGATACGCAGTATTTT
TRBJ2-1	-	few	TRBV5-1	CASSLVEPGLGHNEQFF	TGCGCCAGCAGCTTGGTCGAGCCGGGTCTTGGCCACAATGAGCAGTTCTTC
TRBJ1-3	TRBD1	many	TRBV25-1	CASSWDRANTIYF	TGTGCCAGCAGTTGGGACAGAGCAAACACCATATATTTT
TRBJ1-1	TRBD1	medium-sized	TRBV6-1	CASRDRDRVNTEAFF	TGTGCCAGCAGAGACAGGGATAGGGTGAACACTGAAGCTTTCTTT
TRBJ2-2	TRBD1	few	TRBV7-2	CASSLTGQGTGELFF	TGTGCCAGCAGCTTAACGGGACAGGGGACCGGGGAGCTGTTTTTT
TRBJ1-4	-	many	TRBV6-4	CASSDVREVRELTNEKLFF	TGTGCCAGCAGTGACGTCAGGGAAGTAAGGGAACTAACTAATGAAAAACTGTTTTTT
TRBJ2-3	TRBD2	many	TRBV5-1	CASSPDRDLAGVTDTQYF	TGCGCCAGCAGCCCGGACAGGGACCTAGCGGGAGTGACAGATACGCAGTATTTT
TRBJ2-2	TRBD1	many	TRBV5-1	CASSSDGQGNNGELFF	TGCGCCAGCAGCTCCGATGGACAGGGCAACAACGGGGAGCTGTTTTTT
TRBJ2-2	TRBD1	few	TRBV2	CASRVRTGGARRDTGELFF	TGTGCCAGCAGAGTGAGGACAGGGGGCGCGAGGAGGGACACCGGGGAGCTGTTTTTT
TRBJ1-5	-	many	TRBV6-6	CASSPVPRANQPQHF	TGTGCCAGCAGCCCCGTCCCGAGGGCCAATCAGCCCCAGCATTTT
TRBJ2-5	-	few	TRBV7-9	CASSLSWEGGTQYF	TGTGCCAGCAGCTTGTCGTGGGAGGGGGGGACCCAGTACTTC
TRBJ2-5	-	-	TRBV5-1	CASSLRQGSGRETQYF	TGCGCCAGCAGCTTAAGGCAAGGTAGCGGTAGGGAGACCCAGTACTTC
TRBJ2-2	TRBD1	-	TRBV27	CASRSGTGVKTGELFF	TGTGCCAGCAGATCCGGGACAGGGGTTAAAACCGGGGAGCTGTTTTTT
TRBJ1-5	-	many	TRBV7-2	CASSLAVGNSPQHF	TGTGCCAGCAGCTTAGCCGTGGGCAACAGCCCCCAGCATTTT
TRBJ2-7	-	-	TRBV5-1	CASSLSEGSYEQYF	TGCGCCAGCAGCTTAAGCGAGGGCTCCTACGAGCAGTACTTC
TRBJ2-7	-	many	TRBV10-2	CASSEGARVYEQYF	TGCGCCAGCAGTGAAGGGGCCAGGGTCTACGAGCAGTACTTC
TRBJ2-2	TRBD1	-	TRBV5-1	CASSGGPGTGDTGELFF	TGCGCCAGCAGCGGGGGCCCCGGGACAGGAGACACCGGGGAGCTGTTTTTT
TRBJ1-4	-	many	TRBV5-8	CASSLYTTNEKLFF	TGTGCCAGCAGCTTGTATACAACTAATGAAAAACTGTTTTTT
TRBJ2-3	-	-	TRBV2	CASRTVRNTQYF	TGTGCCAGCAGGACAGTTCGAAATACGCAGTATTTT
TRBJ1-2	TRBD1	-	TRBV7-2	CASSLAGTADYGYTF	TGTGCCAGCAGCTTAGCGGGGACAGCGGACTATGGCTACACCTTC
TRBJ1-1	-	many	TRBV4-3	CASSQGPAGKTEAFF	TGCGCCAGCAGCCAAGGTCCCGCAGGGAAAACAGAAGCTTTCTTT
TRBJ1-6	-	many	TRBV6-5	CASSFQLNSPLHF	TGTGCCAGCAGTTTCCAGTTAAATTCACCCCTCCACTTT
TRBJ2-3	TRBD2	many	TRBV4-1	CASSLAGFSTDTQYF	TGCGCCAGCAGCCTAGCGGGGTTTAGCACAGATACGCAGTATTTT
TRBJ2-2	-	many	TRBV6-5	CASSRTGELFF	TGTGCCTCTTCTAGGACCGGGGAGCTGTTTTTT
TRBJ1-4	-	few	TRBV27	CASSLRVGEKLFF	TGTGCCAGCAGTTTACGGGTGGGTGAAAAACTGTTTTTT
TRBJ2-5	TRBD1	many	TRBV6-6	CASSFYPGGRGETQYF	TGTGCCAGCAGTTTCTATCCAGGGGGCAGGGGAGAGACCCAGTACTTC
TRBJ2-3	TRBD2	-	TRBV7-9	CASSPTYSGNADTQYF	TGTGCCAGCAGCCCAACATACAGCGGGAATGCAGATACGCAGTATTTT
TRBJ1-2	TRBD1	few	TRBV13	CASSSQGAWIGYTF	TGTGCCAGCAGCTCCCAGGGGGCTTGGATTGGCTACACCTTC
TRBJ2-7	-	many	TRBV7-2	CASSLALTGYEQYF	TGTGCCAGCAGCTTAGCGCTCACGGGCTACGAGCAGTACTTC
TRBJ1-1	-	many	TRBV9	CASSVSPGNTEAFF	TGTGCCAGCAGCGTGTCCCCGGGGAACACTGAAGCTTTCTTT
TRBJ2-7	-	few	TRBV4-2	CASSQDHSGSSYEQYF	TGTGCCAGCAGCCAAGACCACAGCGGAAGCTCCTACGAGCAGTACTTC
TRBJ2-5	TRBD1	many	TRBV4-3	CASSPSRQGAQETQYF	TGCGCCAGCAGCCCTTCCCGACAGGGGGCCCAAGAGACCCAGTACTTC
TRBJ1-4	TRBD1	many	TRBV6-6	CASSYDRGREKLFF	TGTGCCAGCAGTTACGACAGGGGGCGGGAAAAACTGTTTTTT